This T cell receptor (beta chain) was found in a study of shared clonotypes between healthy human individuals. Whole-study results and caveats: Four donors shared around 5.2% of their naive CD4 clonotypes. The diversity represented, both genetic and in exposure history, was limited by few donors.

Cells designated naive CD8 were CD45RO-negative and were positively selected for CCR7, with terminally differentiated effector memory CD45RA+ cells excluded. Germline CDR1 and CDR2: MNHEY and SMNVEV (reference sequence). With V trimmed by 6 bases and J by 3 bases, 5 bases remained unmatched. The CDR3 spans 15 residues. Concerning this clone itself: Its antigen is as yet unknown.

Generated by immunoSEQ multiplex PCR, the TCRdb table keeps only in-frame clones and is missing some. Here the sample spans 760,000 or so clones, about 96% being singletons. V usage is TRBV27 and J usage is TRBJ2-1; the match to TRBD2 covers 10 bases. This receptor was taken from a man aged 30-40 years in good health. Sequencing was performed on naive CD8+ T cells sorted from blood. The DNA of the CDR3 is TGTGCCAGCAGCGTTAGCGGGAGGCGCTACAATGAGCAGTTCTTC. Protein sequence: CASSVSGRRYNEQFF.